These T cell receptor beta chains were read from a single sample in a study of blood T cell repertoires in COVID-19. Profiling relied on immunoSEQ multiplex PCR, and the TCRdb table lists in-frame clones only, not all of them. The table lists 200,000 to 250,000 clones, approximately 80% of them singletons. The material sequenced was peripheral blood. All receptors derive from a human donor in a cohort sampled during active COVID-19. The CDR3 runs from the conserved cysteine through the conserved F or W. The order of the fields is V gene, J gene, CDR3 protein.

>TRBV11-2|TRBJ1-5
CASSLDSVRARNQPQHF
>TRBV9|TRBJ1-6
CASSAGLGASPLHF
>TRBV19|TRBJ1-5
CASSIAQTVNQPQHF
>TRBV11-2|TRBJ1-1
CASSLVRTGGNTEAFF
>TRBV9|TRBJ2-2
CASSVGLAGDTGELFF
>TRBV23-1|TRBJ1-1
CASINSMNTEAFF
>TRBV24-1|TRBJ1-1
CATADARGGNTEAFF
>TRBV5-6|TRBJ2-7
CASSLQGLGYEQYF
>TRBV6-6|TRBJ2-7
CASSEAYHYEQYF
>TRBV30|TRBJ1-3
CACRSFSGNTIYF
>TRBV9|TRBJ2-1
CASSQDSYNEQFF
>TRBV5-5|TRBJ1-2
CASSALSGQRNYGYTF
>TRBV18|TRBJ1-4
CASSPTGGPFANEKLFF
>TRBV27|TRBJ2-2
CASGDRFTGELFF
>TRBV5-1|TRBJ2-1
CASSSEGRTYNEQFF
>TRBV7-8|TRBJ1-4
CASSLGTGGEKLFF
>TRBV3-1/TRBV3-2|TRBJ2-7
CASSPTVAGALHEQYF
>TRBV4-1|TRBJ2-7
CASSQDRGPYEQYF
>TRBV10-3|TRBJ2-3
CAITPGAGQALTDTQYF
>TRBV28|TRBJ1-2
CASSSGPNYGYTF
>TRBV5-4|TRBJ2-7
CASSLRTSGSYEQYF
>TRBV27|TRBJ1-6
CASSPRGGWGSPLHF
>TRBV3-1/TRBV3-2|TRBJ2-7
CASSPWTDYEQYF
>TRBV5-1|TRBJ2-7
CARSEIRSGHPDDRAEQYF
>TRBV10-3|TRBJ2-7
CAISDQGLSYEQYF
>TRBV28|TRBJ2-1
CASSSPGTGEDEQFF
>TRBV2|TRBJ2-3
CASSLTGIGTDTQYF
>TRBV6-2/TRBV6-3|TRBJ2-7
CASSYSTGTAVTYEQYF
>TRBV30|TRBJ2-5
CAWSPGGETQYF
>TRBV5-1|TRBJ2-5
CASSLYGGTGQETQYF
>TRBV7-3|TRBJ2-1
CASSLRTGEQFF
>TRBV5-1|TRBJ2-1
CASSHPSGGFNEQFF
>TRBV7-3|TRBJ1-1
CASSSDGTEGSFF
>TRBV2|TRBJ1-3
CASNRDSRGNTIYF
>TRBV7-3|TRBJ1-1
CASSLRGGAVAEAFF
>TRBV7-8|TRBJ2-5
CASSLGLSEETQYF
>TRBV9|TRBJ1-3
CASSSPRQDRSGNTIYF
>TRBV6-5|TRBJ1-3
CASSRRAVSGNTIYF
>TRBV5-1|TRBJ2-5
CASSSRVQETQYF
>TRBV6-4|TRBJ2-3
CASSDYEVAPTDTQYF
>TRBV5-6|TRBJ2-3
CASSSWTELVQYF
>TRBV6-2/TRBV6-3|TRBJ1-2
CASSRQGNYGYTF
>TRBV28|TRBJ2-7
CASIEATWDSQHLYEQYF
>TRBV18|TRBJ1-6
CASSLGTVDNSPLHF
>TRBV19|TRBJ2-1
CASTSGGAYNEQFF
>TRBV7-8|TRBJ2-1
CASSLAGLAVGNEQFF
>TRBV7-9|TRBJ1-5
CASSPIVGDQPQHF
>TRBV6-5|TRBJ1-1
CASRTQRGTEAFF
>TRBV2|TRBJ1-1
CASTQGAEMNTEAFF